The following is a T cell receptor (beta chain) sequence with its context. Its antigen remains unidentified. Unique molecular identifiers were incorporated into the prepared TCRbeta library. Using its own MiXCR run on the PCR reads, TCRdb lists one record per CDR3 protein. The table shows about 210,000 distinct CDR3 sequences, with approximately 15% occurring only once. The data are from a study of T-cell reconstitution after alpha-beta-depleted transplantation in children. Findings and limits, study-wide: Approximately two months post-transplant, alpha-beta T cells reportedly originated from several hundred expanded graft clones.

The clonotype was recovered from a male patient aged 2-10 years who had a stem cell transplant for acute lymphoblastic leukemia, so the T cells may come from the graft donor. The sequencing used PBMCs, mostly from graft donor cells, collected 360 days after TCRalphabeta/CD19-depleted stem cell transplant.

The CDR3 sequence is CASSQVQGARSGANVLTF. CDR3 DNA: TGCGCCAGCAGCCAAGTGCAGGGGGCCCGCTCTGGGGCCAACGTCCTGACTTTC. V usage is TRBV4-3 and J usage is TRBJ2-6; 8 nucleotides agree with TRBD1. CDR3 length: 18 amino acids. CDR1 is LGHNA, CDR2 YSLEER, per germline. Losses at the gene ends were 1 base for V and 0 bases for J; bases not matched to a gene: 5.